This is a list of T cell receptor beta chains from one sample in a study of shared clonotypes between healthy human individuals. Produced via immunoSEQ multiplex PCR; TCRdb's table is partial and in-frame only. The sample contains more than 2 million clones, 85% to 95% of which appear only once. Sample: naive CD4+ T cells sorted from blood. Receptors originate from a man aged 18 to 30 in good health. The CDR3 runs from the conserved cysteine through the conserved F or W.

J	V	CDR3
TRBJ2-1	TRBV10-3	CASALAGGHNEQFF
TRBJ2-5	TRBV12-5	CASGLAPGQETQYF
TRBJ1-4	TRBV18	CASSLGPAEKLFF
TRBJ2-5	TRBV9	CASSLEPAVQETQYF
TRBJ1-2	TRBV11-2	CASSSDTGARGYGYTF
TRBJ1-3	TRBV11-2	CASSLDPEGRVAGNTIYF
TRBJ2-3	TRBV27	CASSTILTDTQYF
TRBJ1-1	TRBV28	CASSSLGGQNTEAFF
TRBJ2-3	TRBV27	CASSLGLAGPPGNTQYF
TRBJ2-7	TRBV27	CASSLISPRTGINYEQYF
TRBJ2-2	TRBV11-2	CASSPRTSETGELFF
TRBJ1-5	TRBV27	CASSPGQGAGQPQHF
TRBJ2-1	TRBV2	CASSVSHEQFF
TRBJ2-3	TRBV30	CAWTSGDTQYF
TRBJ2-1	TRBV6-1	CASRMLGADYSEQFF
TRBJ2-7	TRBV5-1	CASSFGGDDYEQYF
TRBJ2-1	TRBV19	CASSVSGTGPYNEQFF
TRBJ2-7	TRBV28	CASSSLPYEQYF
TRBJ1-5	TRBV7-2	CASSLGSGNQPQHF
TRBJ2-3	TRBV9	CASSTPGLEKDTQYF
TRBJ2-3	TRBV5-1	CASSQGTPPRTDTQYF
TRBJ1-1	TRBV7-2	CASSFGTVNTEAFF
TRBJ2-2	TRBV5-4	CASSLGGANTGELFF
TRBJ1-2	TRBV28	CASNQGGANYGYTF
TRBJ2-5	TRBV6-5	CASSYSTWETQYF
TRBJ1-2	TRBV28	CASPEGLNYGYTF
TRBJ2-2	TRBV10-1	CASSESAVKANTGELFF
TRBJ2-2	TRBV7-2	CASSFSSANTGELFF
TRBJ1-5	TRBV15	CATSRDLAGYWSNQPQHF
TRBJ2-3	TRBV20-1	CRGGGDTQYF
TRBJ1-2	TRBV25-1	CASTGGNYGYTF
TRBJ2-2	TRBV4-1	CASSQDIGGNTGELFF
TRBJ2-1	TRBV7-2	CASSLGRREQFF